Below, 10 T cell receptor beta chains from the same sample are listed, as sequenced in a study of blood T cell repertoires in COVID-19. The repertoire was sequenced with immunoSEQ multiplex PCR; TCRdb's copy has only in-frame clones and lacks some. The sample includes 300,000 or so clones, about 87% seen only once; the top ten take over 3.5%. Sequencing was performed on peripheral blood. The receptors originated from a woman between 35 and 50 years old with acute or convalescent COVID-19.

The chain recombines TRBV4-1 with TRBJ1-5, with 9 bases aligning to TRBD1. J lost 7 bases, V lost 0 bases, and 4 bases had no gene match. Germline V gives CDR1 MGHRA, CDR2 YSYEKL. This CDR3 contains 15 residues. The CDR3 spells CASSQEGQGFQPQHF. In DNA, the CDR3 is TGCGCCAGCAGCCAAGAAGGACAGGGGTTCCAGCCCCAGCATTTT.

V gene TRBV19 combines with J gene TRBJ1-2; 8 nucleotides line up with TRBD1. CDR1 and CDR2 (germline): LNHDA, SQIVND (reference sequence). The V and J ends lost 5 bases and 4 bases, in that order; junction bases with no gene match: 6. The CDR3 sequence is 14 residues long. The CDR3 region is CASSGGQDLYGYTF. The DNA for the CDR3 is TGTGCCAGTAGTGGGGGACAGGACCTCTATGGCTACACCTTC.

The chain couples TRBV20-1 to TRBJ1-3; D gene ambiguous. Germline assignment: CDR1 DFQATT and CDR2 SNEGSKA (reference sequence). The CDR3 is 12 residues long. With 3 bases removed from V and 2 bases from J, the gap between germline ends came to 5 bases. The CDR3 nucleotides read TGCAGTGCTAGTCCAGCTGGAAACACCATATATTTT. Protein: CSASPAGNTIYF.

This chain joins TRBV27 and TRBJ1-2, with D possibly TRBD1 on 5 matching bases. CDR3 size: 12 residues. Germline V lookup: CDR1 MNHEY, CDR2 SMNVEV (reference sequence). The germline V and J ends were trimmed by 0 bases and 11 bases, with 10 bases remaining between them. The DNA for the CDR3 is TGTGCCAGCAGTTTATCGGGACTCAATTACACCTTC. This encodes CASSLSGLNYTF.

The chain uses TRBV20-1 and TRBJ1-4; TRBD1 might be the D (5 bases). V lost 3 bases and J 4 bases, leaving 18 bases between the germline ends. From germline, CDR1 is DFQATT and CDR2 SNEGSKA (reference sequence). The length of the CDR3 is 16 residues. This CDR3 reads CSASAPGGGFNEKLFF. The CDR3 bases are TGCAGTGCTAGTGCCCCAGGTGGGGGGTTTAATGAAAAACTGTTTTTT.

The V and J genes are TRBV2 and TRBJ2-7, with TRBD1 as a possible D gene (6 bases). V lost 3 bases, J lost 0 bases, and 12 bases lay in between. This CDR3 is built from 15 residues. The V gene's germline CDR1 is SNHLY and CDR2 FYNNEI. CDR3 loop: CASSEPGHSSYEQYV. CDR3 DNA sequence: TGTGCCAGCAGTGAGCCGGGACATAGCTCCTACGAGCAGTACGTC.

The DNA of the CDR3 is TGTGCCAGCTTGCAGGGGGCCACAGATACGCAGTATTTT. It specifies CASLQGATDTQYF. V and J are TRBV11-2 and TRBJ2-3, with TRBD1 identical over 8 bases. Germline V gives CDR1 SGHAT, CDR2 FQNNGV. Trimming at V came to 8 bases and at J to 2 bases, leaving 3 bases not matched to a gene. The CDR3 covers 13 residues. The complete variable domain, with remaining parts taken from reference TRBV11-2 and TRBJ2-3, reads EAGVAQSPRYKIIEKRQSVAFWCNPISGHATLYWYQQILGQGPKLLIQFQNNGVVDDSQLPKDRFSAERLKGVDSTLKIQPAKLEDSAVYLCASLQGATDTQYFGPGTRLTVL.

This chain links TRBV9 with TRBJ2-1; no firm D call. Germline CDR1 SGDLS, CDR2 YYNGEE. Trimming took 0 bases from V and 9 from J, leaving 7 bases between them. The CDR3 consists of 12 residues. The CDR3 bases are TGTGCCAGCAGCGTAGGTTACGGTGAGCAGTTCTTC. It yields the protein CASSVGYGEQFF.

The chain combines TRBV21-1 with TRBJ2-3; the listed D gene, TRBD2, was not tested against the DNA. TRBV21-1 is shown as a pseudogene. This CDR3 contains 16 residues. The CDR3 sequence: CASTVAGGRGTDTQYF. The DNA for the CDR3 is TGTGCCAGCACGGTAGCGGGGGGGCGAGGCACAGATACGCAGTATTTT.

The CDR3 nucleotides are TGCGCCAGCAACCCCAGGGGGCTTGGCACCGGGGAGCTGTTTTTT. Amino acid sequence: CASNPRGLGTGELFF. V and J are TRBV5-1 and TRBJ2-2; 8 bases map to TRBD1. Losses at the gene ends were 6 bases for V and 4 bases for J; bases not matched to a gene: 8. From germline, CDR1 is SGHRS and CDR2 YFSETQ. The length of the CDR3 is 15 residues.